The present entry profiles one TCR beta chain with its context. Its antigen remains unidentified. This sample is drawn from a study of cytomegalovirus exposure and HLA in healthy donors. Use of 60 Vbeta and 13 Jbeta primers characterized the PCR. The assay was immunoSEQ multiplex PCR, and TCRdb's table has in-frame clones only and misses some. Among under 200,000 clones listed, approximately 80% were seen once. The study's findings and limits: For most TCR beta V segments, an earlier analysis put the productive rate at about 90% or about 30% of the time.

The material sequenced was PBMCs. This receptor was identified in a woman aged 50 to 60 in good health and CMV-seronegative.

The CDR3 is CASSLAGGENSYEQYF. CDR3 DNA sequence: TGTGCCAGCAGCTTAGCGGGAGGGGAAAACTCCTACGAGCAGTACTTC. The chain uses TRBV7-9 and TRBJ2-7; 7 nucleotides agree with TRBD2. Germline loops: CDR1 SEHNR, CDR2 FQNEAQ (reference sequence). Unmatched junction bases numbered 5, after V lost 0 bases and J lost 0 bases. CDR3 length: 16 amino acids.